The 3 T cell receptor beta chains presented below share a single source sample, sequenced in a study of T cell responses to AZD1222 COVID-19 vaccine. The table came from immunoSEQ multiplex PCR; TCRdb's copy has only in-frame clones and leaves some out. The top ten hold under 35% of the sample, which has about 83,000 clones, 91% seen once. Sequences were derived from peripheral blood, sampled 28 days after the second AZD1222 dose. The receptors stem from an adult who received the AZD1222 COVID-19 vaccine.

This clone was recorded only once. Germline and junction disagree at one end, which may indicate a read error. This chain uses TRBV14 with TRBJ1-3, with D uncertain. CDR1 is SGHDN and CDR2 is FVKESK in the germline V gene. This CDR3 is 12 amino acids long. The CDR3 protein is CASNQVGNTIYF. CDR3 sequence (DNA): TGTGCCAGCAACCAAGTGGGAAACACCATATATTTT.

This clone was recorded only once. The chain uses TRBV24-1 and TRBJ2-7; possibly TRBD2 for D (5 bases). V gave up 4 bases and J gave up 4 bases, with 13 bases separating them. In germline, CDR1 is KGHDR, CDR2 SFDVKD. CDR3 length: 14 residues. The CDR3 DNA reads TGTGCCACCAGTGACCGAGGGTCCTCTTACGAGCAGTACTTC. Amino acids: CATSDRGSSYEQYF.

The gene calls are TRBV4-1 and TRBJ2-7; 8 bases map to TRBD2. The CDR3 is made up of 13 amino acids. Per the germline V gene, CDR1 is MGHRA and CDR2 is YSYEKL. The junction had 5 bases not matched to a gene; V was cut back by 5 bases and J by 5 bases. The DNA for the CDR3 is TGCGCCAGCAGCTTAGGACTAGCTAACGAGCAGTACTTC. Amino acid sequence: CASSLGLANEQYF.